What follows are 31 T cell receptor beta chains derived from one specimen sequenced in a study of blood T cell repertoires in COVID-19. Sequencing used immunoSEQ multiplex PCR; TCRdb keeps in-frame clones, though not all of them. The table shows under 300,000 clones, with approximately 87% occurring only once. Sequenced material: peripheral blood. These TCRs come from a man between 60 and 70 years old with acute or convalescent COVID-19.

Remarks on this clone: Within the sample, other DNA sequences also encode this same CDR3. The genes are TRBV3-1 (or the pseudogene TRBV3-2) and TRBJ1-1; D not certain. The CDR3 loop spans 13 amino acids. V shed 1 base and J shed 3 bases, with 6 bases lying between them. Germline V lookup: CDR1 LGHDT, CDR2 YNNKEL (reference sequence). The CDR3 loop is CASSQGRDTEAFF. CDR3 DNA sequence: TGTGCCAGCAGCCAAGGAAGAGACACTGAAGCTTTCTTT.

V is TRBV19 and J is TRBJ1-1; 9 bases are shared with TRBD1. Germline CDR1 LNHDA, CDR2 SQIVND (reference sequence). V shed 3 bases, J shed 2 bases, and the junction held 4 bases outside the gene matches. CDR3 size: 15 residues. The CDR3 loop reads CASSIHRGHNTEAFF. The DNA of the CDR3 is TGTGCCAGTAGTATTCACAGGGGGCACAACACTGAAGCTTTCTTT.

V is TRBV28 and J is TRBJ1-5; possibly TRBD1 for D (6 bases). The CDR3 contains 15 residues. CDR1 MDHEN and CDR2 SYDVKM come from the germline V gene. V lost 7 bases, J lost 7 bases, and 20 bases lay in between. The CDR3 region is CASTLGGGVGQPQHF. CDR3 nucleotide sequence: TGTGCCAGCACCTTAGGGGGAGGGGTTGGCCAGCCCCAGCATTTT.

The rearrangement uses TRBV18 and TRBJ2-1; no clear D. Germline CDR1 KGHSH, CDR2 LQKENI. The CDR3 has 11 residues. V was cut by 3 bases and J by 8 bases, with 5 bases left in between. CDR3: CASSPGDEQFF. The DNA for the CDR3 is TGTGCCAGCTCACCCGGAGATGAGCAGTTCTTC.

The chain couples TRBV10-3 to TRBJ2-3; 8 bases fit TRBD2. Germline CDR1 ENHRY, CDR2 SYGVKD. The junction had 4 bases not matched to a gene; V was cut back by 4 bases and J by 4 bases. The CDR3 runs to 14 residues. The DNA for the CDR3 is TGTGCCATCAGTGCAGGGCGGGAGGCAGATACGCAGTATTTT. This sequence encodes CAISAGREADTQYF.

Notes on this clone: Additional DNA sequences in this sample encode the identical CDR3. The chain combines TRBV7-2 with TRBJ2-1; perhaps TRBD2 as D (5 bases). V was trimmed by 2 bases and J by 2 bases, leaving 10 bases between them. The germline gives CDR1 SGHTA, CDR2 FQGNSA. The CDR3 is 15 residues long. CDR3: CASSLSSGAYNEQFF. The CDR3 bases are TGTGCCAGCAGCTTATCGAGCGGAGCCTACAATGAGCAGTTCTTC. The complete variable domain, with remaining parts taken from reference TRBV7-2 and TRBJ2-1, reads GAGVSQSPSNKVTEKGKDVELRCDPISGHTALYWYRQSLGQGLEFLIYFQGNSAPDKSGLPSDRFSAERTGGSVSTLTIQRTQQEDSAVYLCASSLSSGAYNEQFFGPGTRLTVL.

This chain links TRBV28 with TRBJ2-7; TRBD2 is a possible D gene (6 bases). This CDR3 has 15 amino acids. Looked up from germline, CDR1 is MDHEN and CDR2 is SYDVKM. The ends were cut back, 2 bases at V and 3 bases at J, with 14 bases in the middle. The CDR3 sequence is CASSLGGEEVYEQYF. Written as DNA, the CDR3 is TGTGCCAGCAGTTTAGGTGGGGAGGAGGTCTACGAGCAGTACTTC.

About this clone itself: Germline is not matched at one junction end, which may reflect a read error. The chain carries TRBV7-7 and TRBJ1-5; 8 bases agree with TRBD1. Germline CDR1 and CDR2: SSHAT and FNYEAQ (reference sequence). The CDR3 is made up of 17 amino acids. The CDR3: CASSLGVTGASNQPQHF. In DNA, the CDR3 is TGTGCTAGCAGCTTAGGGGTGACAGGGGCGAGCAATCAGCCCCAGCATTTT.

This chain uses TRBV27 with TRBJ2-6; TRBD2 agrees at 10 bases. Trimming removed 3 bases from V and 0 bases from J; junction bases left unmatched: 5. The germline CDR1 and CDR2 sequences are MNHEY and SMNVEV (reference sequence). This CDR3 contains 18 residues. DNA of the CDR3: TGTGCCAGCAGTTTCCGGACTAGCGGACCCTCTGGGGCCAACGTCCTGACTTTC. This translates into CASSFRTSGPSGANVLTF.

This clone showed up just a few times. This chain uses TRBV10-3 with TRBJ2-7, with D uncertain. The CDR3 has 12 residues. Germline-derived CDR1 and CDR2 are ENHRY and SYGVKD. The V gene lost 0 bases and the J gene lost 6 bases, with 6 bases spanning the gap. The CDR3 reads CAISESVGEQYF. DNA of the CDR3: TGTGCCATCAGTGAGTCAGTCGGCGAGCAGTACTTC.

V is TRBV28 and J is TRBJ2-3; 7 bases map to TRBD1. This CDR3 comprises 16 residues. The junction had 13 bases not matched to a gene; V was cut back by 6 bases and J by 4 bases. Germline V lookup: CDR1 MDHEN, CDR2 SYDVKM. CDR3 loop: CASSRHRGQGADTQYF. In DNA form, the CDR3 reads TGTGCCAGCAGCCGCCACAGGGGACAAGGGGCAGATACGCAGTATTTT.

This chain links TRBV6-6 with TRBJ1-2; D gene ambiguous. The length of the CDR3 is 14 residues. Germline V gene lookup returns CDR1 MNHNY and CDR2 SVGAGI (reference sequence). With 7 bases removed from V and 0 bases from J, the gap between germline ends came to 12 bases. CDR3 in DNA: TGTGCCAGCACCCTAAGACAACCTAACTATGGCTACACCTTC. Translated, it gives CASTLRQPNYGYTF.

The genes are TRBV28 and TRBJ1-2, with D possibly TRBD1 on 6 matching bases. Trimming cost V 3 bases and J 4 bases, with 15 bases left between them. Germline-derived CDR1 and CDR2 are MDHEN and SYDVKM. The CDR3 has 15 residues. The CDR3 DNA follows: TGTGCCAGCAGTTTGCAAGGGGGTGATATCTATGGCTACACCTTC. Protein sequence: CASSLQGGDIYGYTF.

This sequence joins TRBV6-5 and TRBJ1-5; the D is unclear. The germline V gene encodes CDR1 MNHEY and CDR2 SVGAGI. The ends were cut back, 0 bases at V and 0 bases at J, with 6 bases in the middle. The CDR3 contains 15 residues. The CDR3 DNA reads as TGTGCCAGCAGTTACTCGGCAGGTAGCAATCAGCCCCAGCATTTT. It specifies CASSYSAGSNQPQHF.

The genes are TRBV6-5 and TRBJ1-2; no firm D call. V lost 10 bases to trimming and J lost 4 bases, with 16 bases between them. This CDR3 is built from 13 residues. Germline V CDR1 and CDR2: MNHEY, SVGAGI. The CDR3 coding sequence is TGTGCCACTGCTAGGTCCGAAGGCTATGGCTACACCTTC. It yields the protein CATARSEGYGYTF.

DNA for the CDR3: TGTGCCAGCAGCTCGGGGGGGAACACTGAAGCTTTCTTT. The encoded protein is CASSSGGNTEAFF. The rearrangement joins TRBV7-2 to TRBJ1-1; TRBD1 might be the D (5 bases). The germline V gene has CDR1 SGHTA and CDR2 FQGNSA. This CDR3 region has 13 residues. V was trimmed by 4 bases and J by 1 base, leaving 7 bases between them.

This chain uses TRBV10-3 with TRBJ1-1, with no clear D. Germline V gene data show CDR1 as ENHRY and CDR2 as SYGVKD. Deletions cut 5 bases from V and 8 bases from J, with 9 bases between. This CDR3 comprises 11 residues. CDR3 amino acids: CAISPGKEAFF. The CDR3 DNA is TGTGCCATCAGTCCCGGTAAGGAAGCTTTCTTT.

The chain is built from TRBV18 and TRBJ2-7; TRBD2 aligns across 13 bases. The length of the CDR3 is 19 residues. CDR1 and CDR2 (germline): KGHSH, LQKENI. The trim removed 2 bases at V and 0 bases at J, leaving 10 bases unmatched. The CDR3 nucleotides are TGTGCCAGCTCACCAAGGGGACTAGCGGGACCCCGCTTCTCCTACGAGCAGTACTTC. Translated: CASSPRGLAGPRFSYEQYF.

This chain uses TRBV7-2 with TRBJ2-1; 10 nucleotides line up with TRBD2. The germline gives CDR1 SGHTA, CDR2 FQGNSA. V shed 1 base and J 8 bases; nucleotides not matched to a gene: 5. CDR3 length: 15 amino acids. The CDR3 sequence: CASSLDASGSYEQFF. The CDR3 DNA sequence: TGTGCCAGCAGCTTAGATGCTAGCGGGAGTTATGAGCAGTTCTTC.

The chain carries TRBV27 and TRBJ2-2, with 9 bases fitting TRBD2. CDR3 length: 14 residues. CDR1 and CDR2 (germline): MNHEY, SMNVEV (reference sequence). V lost 8 bases to trimming and J lost 2 bases; unmatched junction nucleotides: 3. The CDR3 region is CASRLAGNTGELFF. The CDR3 nucleotides are TGTGCCAGCCGTCTAGCGGGAAACACCGGGGAGCTGTTTTTT.

J is TRBJ2-5 and V is TRBV7-2; 8 positions match TRBD2. V was pared by 4 bases and J by 5 bases, with 6 bases of the junction left unmatched. The CDR3 is 14 residues long. CDR1 and CDR2 from the germline V gene are SGHTA and FQGNSA. DNA for the CDR3: TGTGCCAGCAGCTATGCCGGGGGGGTCGAGACCCAGTACTTC. This translates into CASSYAGGVETQYF.

The rearrangement uses TRBV19 and TRBJ1-1; D perhaps matches TRBD1 (5 bases). CDR3 length: 18 amino acids. Germline-derived CDR1 and CDR2 are LNHDA and SQIVND (reference sequence). V was cut by 3 bases and J by 4 bases, with 24 bases left in between. CDR3 in DNA: TGTGCCAGTAGTATTGCCCCCAGGGTCAGTAACAGGTTCACTGAAGCTTTCTTT. Its protein product is CASSIAPRVSNRFTEAFF.

The rearrangement links TRBV30 to TRBJ2-1; D possibly corresponds to TRBD2 (6 bases). The germline gives CDR1 GTSNPN, CDR2 SVGIG (reference sequence). The CDR3 is 12 residues long. Trimming cost V 3 bases and J 9 bases, with 12 bases left between them. Here the CDR3 DNA reads TGTGCCTGGAGAAGGAGGGTGGGTGAGCAGTTCTTC. It translates to CAWRRRVGEQFF.

The chain has TRBV2 and TRBJ1-6, with 7 bases matching TRBD1. Trimming took 7 bases from V and 9 from J; bases not matched to a gene: 12. This CDR3 is built from 15 residues. CDR1 is SNHLY and CDR2 is FYNNEI in the germline V gene. This chain's CDR3 is CASKGLGQSSSPLHF. CDR3 DNA: TGTGCCAGCAAAGGGTTGGGACAGAGCTCTTCACCCCTCCACTTT.

The J gene is TRBJ2-1, the V gene TRBV20-1; TRBD2 aligns across 9 bases. The CDR3 sequence is 18 residues long. Germline lookup yields CDR1 DFQATT and CDR2 SNEGSKA (reference sequence). Trimming at V came to 3 bases and at J to 8 bases, leaving 20 bases not matched to a gene. The chain's CDR3 is CSASMDPGGGRAIDEQFF. CDR3 coding DNA: TGCAGTGCTAGTATGGACCCCGGCGGCGGGAGGGCCATCGATGAGCAGTTCTTC.

The chain uses TRBV7-3 and TRBJ1-1; no definite D call. The CDR3 consists of 13 residues. The germline V and J ends were trimmed by 5 bases and 5 bases, with 12 bases remaining between them. Germline CDR1 and CDR2: SGHTA and FQGTGA. The CDR3 DNA reads as TGTGCCAGCAGCCTTACAGTAGGTACTGAAGCTTTCTTT. Translating gives CASSLTVGTEAFF.

The J gene is TRBJ1-6, the V gene TRBV6-5, with 7 bases identical to TRBD1. J gave up 9 bases and V 2 bases, and 7 bases lay outside the gene matches. The CDR3 extends over 15 amino acids. Germline loops: CDR1 MNHEY, CDR2 SVGAGI. Here the CDR3 reads CASSYQGGGGSPLHF. The CDR3 DNA reads TGTGCCAGCAGTTACCAAGGGGGCGGAGGTTCACCCCTCCACTTT.

Worth noting for this clone: This sample also contains other DNA sequences that code for the same CDR3. The chain has TRBV9 and TRBJ2-2, with TRBD2 as a possible D gene (6 bases). Between the trimmed V and J ends, which lost 4 bases and 5 bases, there was a span of 9 bases. Germline lookup yields CDR1 SGDLS and CDR2 YYNGEE. The CDR3 loop spans 13 amino acids. CDR3 protein: CASSRGLTGELFF. As DNA, the CDR3 is TGTGCCAGCAGCCGAGGACTAACCGGGGAGCTGTTTTTT.

The chain joins TRBV28 to TRBJ1-2, with no clear D. The germline CDR1 and CDR2 sequences are MDHEN and SYDVKM. The V gene lost 5 bases and the J gene lost 8 bases, with 18 bases spanning the gap. This CDR3 has 14 residues. The CDR3: CASSSTGGAGGYTF. CDR3 coding DNA: TGTGCCAGCAGTAGCACGGGTGGAGCGGGGGGCTACACCTTC.

This chain joins TRBV12-5 and TRBJ2-1, with D possibly TRBD1 on 6 matching bases. This CDR3 region has 16 residues. V dropped 8 bases and J dropped 5 bases, with 22 bases sitting between them. Germline V gene sequence: CDR1 LGHNT, CDR2 FRNRAP. Written as DNA, the CDR3 is TGTGCTAGTAAGGGGGTCGGGGCTAGTTCTAACAATGAGCAGTTCTTC. As protein: CASKGVGASSNNEQFF.

The chain uses TRBV9 and TRBJ1-6; D not certain. From germline, CDR1 is SGDLS and CDR2 YYNGEE. This CDR3 region has 13 residues. Between the trimmed V and J ends, which lost 2 bases and 9 bases, there was a span of 9 bases. CDR3 protein: CASSVAEGSPLHF. Written as DNA, the CDR3 is TGTGCCAGCAGCGTTGCGGAGGGTTCACCCCTCCACTTT.